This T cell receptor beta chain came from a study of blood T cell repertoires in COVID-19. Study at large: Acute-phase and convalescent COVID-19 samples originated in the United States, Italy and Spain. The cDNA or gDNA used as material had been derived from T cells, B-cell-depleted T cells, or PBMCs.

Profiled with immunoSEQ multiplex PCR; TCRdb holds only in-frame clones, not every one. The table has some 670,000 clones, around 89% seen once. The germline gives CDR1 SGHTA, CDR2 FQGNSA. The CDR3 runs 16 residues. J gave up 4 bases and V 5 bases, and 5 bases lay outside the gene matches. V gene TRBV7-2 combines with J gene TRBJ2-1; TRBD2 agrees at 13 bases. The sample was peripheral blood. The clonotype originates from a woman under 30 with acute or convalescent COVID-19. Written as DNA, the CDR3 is TGTGCCAGCAGCACCAGACTAGCGGGGGGTTACAATGAGCAGTTCTTC. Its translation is CASSTRLAGGYNEQFF.